This T cell receptor beta chain was documented in a study of T cell responses to AZD1222 COVID-19 vaccine. This CDR3 contains 13 residues. Germline lookup yields CDR1 SGHRS and CDR2 YFSETQ. V dropped 2 bases and J dropped 5 bases, with 11 bases sitting between them. In its sample, this clone was seen a few times. The antigen is not known. Findings and limits, study-wide: In all cases, repertoires were sampled only after the peak T cell response.

Profiling relied on immunoSEQ multiplex PCR, and the TCRdb table lists in-frame clones only, not all of them. The top ten hold 0.95% to 1.1% of the sample, which has about 170,000 clones, roughly 89% seen once. This chain connects TRBV5-1 to TRBJ2-7, with a possible D match to TRBD2 (7 bases). The origin of this receptor is an adult who received the AZD1222 COVID-19 vaccine. The sequenced sample was peripheral blood, obtained 28 days after the second AZD1222 dose. The CDR3 sequence is CASSLGGANEQYF. The CDR3 DNA reads TGCGCCAGCAGCTTAGGGGGGGCGAACGAGCAGTACTTC.